These 5 T cell receptor beta chains were sequenced from one sample in a study of metastatic and nonmetastatic thyroid tumors. Through MiXCR, TCRdb re-clonotyped the PCR reads. The sample shows 35,000 to 45,000 clones, over 10% of them seen only once. Not a single patient had been given any form of treatment at any point before undergoing thyroid surgery. Material: blood. All receptors come from a male donor with papillary thyroid cancer or a benign thyroid nodule (not recorded which). Some clones in this sample may be carry-over from other donors' samples.

Only a few counts were recorded for this clone. A junction boundary mismatches the germline segment, possibly from a read error. The rearrangement uses TRBV2 and TRBJ2-7; D is perhaps TRBD2 (6 bases). Germline V gene sequence: CDR1 SNHLY, CDR2 FYNNEI. CDR3 length: 13 residues. The CDR3 loop is CASRTNSIYEQYF. CDR3 nucleotides: TGTGCCAGCCGGACTAACTCCATCTACGAGCAGTACTTT.

This clone was observed many times. V gene TRBV5-1 combines with J gene TRBJ2-2; D remains unclear. The CDR3 consists of 14 residues. The ends were cut back, 2 bases at V and 5 bases at J, with 10 bases in the middle. From germline, CDR1 is SGHRS and CDR2 YFSETQ. The CDR3 region has the DNA TGCGCCAGCAGCTTCGGAGAAGTAACCGGGGAGCTGTTTTTT. This translates into CASSFGEVTGELFF.

The sample holds many counts of this clone. The chain links TRBV7-2 to TRBJ2-1; maybe TRBD2 (6 bases). The V and J ends lost 1 base and 10 bases respectively, with 8 bases between them. CDR1 and CDR2 (germline): SGHTA, FQGNSA. CDR3 length equals 12 residues. The CDR3 nucleotides are TGTGCCAGCAGCTTAGTAGGGAGGGAGCAGTTCTTC. Protein sequence: CASSLVGREQFF.

This clone showed up many times. The chain employs TRBV7-6 and TRBJ2-7; 8 bases agree with TRBD2. With V trimmed by 5 bases and J by 5 bases, 5 bases remained unmatched. Germline CDR1 SGHVS, CDR2 FNYEAQ. This CDR3 spans 13 amino acids. The CDR3 loop reads CASSPGLADEQYF. CDR3 DNA: TGTGCCAGCAGCCCCGGACTAGCCGACGAGCAGTACTTC.

Ten or more counts support this clone. The chain has TRBV11-3 and TRBJ2-1, with 12 bases identical to TRBD2. V shed 1 base, J shed 10 bases, and the junction held 2 bases outside the gene matches. This CDR3 spans 14 amino acids. CDR1 SGHNT and CDR2 YENEEA come from the germline V gene. The CDR3: CASSLGLAGGEQFF. In DNA form, the CDR3 reads TGTGCCAGCAGCTTAGGCCTAGCGGGAGGGGAGCAGTTCTTC.